The next 29 T cell receptor beta chains were all read from a single sample in a study of cytomegalovirus exposure and HLA in healthy donors. Vbeta (60) and Jbeta (13) primers were used in the PCR. The data were produced by immunoSEQ multiplex PCR, yet TCRdb's version contains in-frame clones alone and is incomplete. The sample holds fewer than 250,000 clones, under 80% seen once. Sequencing was done on a sample of PBMCs. Receptors were obtained from a woman aged 25-40 years in good health and CMV-seronegative.

The V gene is TRBV7-3, the J gene TRBJ2-2; TRBD2 agrees at 7 bases. The CDR3 covers 19 residues. Germline lookup yields CDR1 SGHTA and CDR2 FQGTGA. Trimming removed 4 bases from V and 7 bases from J; junction bases left unmatched: 21. The DNA of the CDR3 is TGTGCCAGCAGCTCCCGGGGGGACGTGGCGGGAGCACAGGACGGGGAGCTGTTTTTT. Amino acids: CASSSRGDVAGAQDGELFF. Complete variable domain (other parts from reference TRBV7-3 and TRBJ2-2): GAGVSQTPSNKVTEKGKYVELRCDPISGHTALYWYRQSLGQGPEFLIYFQGTGAADDSGLPNDRFFAVRPEGSVSTLKIQRTERGDSAVYLCASSSRGDVAGAQDGELFFGEGSRLTVL.

CDR3 in amino acids: CASSEAGGSGSPLHF. DNA for the CDR3: TGTGCCAGCAGTGAAGCAGGGGGTTCTGGTTCACCCCTCCACTTT. The J gene is TRBJ1-6, the V gene TRBV6-1; possibly TRBD1 for D (6 bases). Germline lookup yields CDR1 MNHNS and CDR2 SASEGT. There are 15 residues in the CDR3. Trimming pared 0 bases from V and 9 bases from J, leaving 12 bases between.

The J gene is TRBJ2-1, the V gene TRBV7-8; TRBD2 might be the D (6 bases). Germline values: CDR1 SGHVS, CDR2 FQNEAQ. The CDR3 covers 15 residues. Trimming cost V 0 bases and J 2 bases, with 8 bases left between them. CDR3 bases: TGTGCCAGCAGCTTAGCGGAGGGCCCCTACAATGAGCAGTTCTTC. Residues: CASSLAEGPYNEQFF.

Here the CDR3 DNA reads TGTGCCAGCAGCGTGGGCGGGAGTGATTCCTACAATGAGCAGTTCTTC. Translating gives CASSVGGSDSYNEQFF. The chain uses TRBV9 and TRBJ2-1; 7 nucleotides match TRBD2. The junction had 6 bases not matched to a gene; V was cut back by 2 bases and J by 1 base. This CDR3 region has 16 residues. Germline V gene sequence: CDR1 SGDLS, CDR2 YYNGEE.

The CDR3 coding sequence is TGTGCCAGCAGTTACTCACAGAAAGTCTACAATGAGCAGTTCTTC. Translating it yields CASSYSQKVYNEQFF. The chain employs TRBV6-6 and TRBJ2-1; D not certain. CDR3 size: 15 residues. CDR1 and CDR2 from the germline V gene are MNHNY and SVGAGI (reference sequence). V dropped 0 bases and J dropped 3 bases, with 9 bases sitting between them.

The chain joins TRBV27 to TRBJ1-2; 9 positions agree with TRBD1. This CDR3 region has 15 residues. J was trimmed by 5 bases and V by 5 bases; bases with no gene match: 9. In germline, CDR1 is MNHEY, CDR2 SMNVEV (reference sequence). This CDR3 is CASSPRTGVRYGYTF. The CDR3 bases are TGTGCCAGCAGTCCAAGGACAGGGGTTAGGTATGGCTACACCTTC.

V is TRBV5-1 and J is TRBJ1-1; 7 bases are a match to TRBD1. V was pared by 4 bases and J by 1 base, with 4 bases of the junction left unmatched. CDR1 and CDR2 from the germline V gene are SGHRS and YFSETQ. The CDR3 is 14 amino acids. In DNA, the CDR3 is TGCGCCAGCAGCCGACAGGGCCAGAACACTGAAGCTTTCTTT. Residues: CASSRQGQNTEAFF.

This rearrangement joins TRBV6-5 to TRBJ1-4; 11 bases map to TRBD1. V lost 5 bases to trimming and J lost 5 bases; unmatched junction nucleotides: 4. The CDR3 is made up of 15 amino acids. CDR1 is MNHEY, CDR2 SVGAGI, per germline. CDR3 loop: CASSLWTGGNEKLFF. CDR3 sequence (DNA): TGTGCCAGCAGTCTTTGGACAGGGGGCAATGAAAAACTGTTTTTT.

The CDR3 loop is CASSPWTSVETQYF. The CDR3 nucleotides read TGCGCCAGCAGCCCCTGGACTAGCGTAGAGACCCAGTACTTC. The chain links TRBV5-1 to TRBJ2-5, with 9 nucleotides matching TRBD2. The CDR3 has 14 residues. The J segment lost 4 bases and the V segment lost 4 bases, leaving 5 bases of the junction unmatched. Germline CDR1 reads SGHRS; CDR2 reads YFSETQ.

This clone has a handful of counts. The gene calls are TRBV4-2 and TRBJ2-2; 11 nucleotides match TRBD1. The CDR3 is 16 amino acids. Germline V CDR1 and CDR2: LGHNA, YNFKEQ. V dropped 5 bases and J dropped 3; count of bases not matched to a gene: 5. The CDR3 DNA reads TGTGCCAGCAGCTCGTGGACAGGGGGCGACACCGGGGAGCTGTTTTTT. Translating gives CASSSWTGGDTGELFF.

The CDR3 DNA is TGTGCCAGCAGTGCCTTGGGGGGTGGTAATTCACCCCTCCACTTT. Its protein product is CASSALGGGNSPLHF. The chain employs TRBV9 and TRBJ1-6; a possible D gene is TRBD1 (5 bases). Germline CDR1 SGDLS, CDR2 YYNGEE. CDR3 length: 15 amino acids. V was pared by 5 bases and J by 6 bases, with 15 bases between.

The rearrangement uses TRBV5-6 and TRBJ1-2; a possible D gene is TRBD1 (6 bases). V lost 3 bases to trimming and J lost 6 bases, with 12 bases between them. The germline V gene has CDR1 SGHDT and CDR2 YYEEEE. CDR3 length: 13 amino acids. This CDR3 is CASSSLGTHGYTF. CDR3 nucleotide sequence: TGTGCCAGCAGCTCGTTGGGGACACATGGCTACACCTTC.

This chain uses TRBV5-6 with TRBJ1-2; TRBD1 aligns across 8 bases. The junction had 13 bases not matched to a gene; V was cut back by 2 bases and J by 4 bases. CDR1 and CDR2 (germline): SGHDT, YYEEEE. The CDR3 covers 17 residues. The CDR3 spells CASSFSWLQGDRYGYTF. CDR3 nucleotide sequence: TGTGCCAGCAGCTTTAGTTGGTTACAGGGGGATCGCTATGGCTACACCTTC.

The chain employs TRBV12-2 and TRBJ2-5; the table's TRBD2 call for D was not verified on the DNA. The DNA end favors TRBJ2-7, so the J call may be wrong. TRBV12-2 is termed a pseudogene. The CDR3 contains 11 residues. The CDR3 DNA reads TGTGCAAGTCGCTTAGGTCACGAGCAGTACTTC. Amino acids: CASRLGHEQYF.

The V call is TRBV19, the J call TRBJ2-1, with TRBD2 identical over 11 bases. J gave up 5 bases and V 6 bases, and 9 bases lay outside the gene matches. The CDR3 length is 16 residues. The germline CDR1 and CDR2 sequences are LNHDA and SQIVND (reference sequence). The CDR3 bases are TGTGCCAGTAGGGGACTAGCGGAGCACTGGGACAATGAGCAGTTCTTC. Translating it yields CASRGLAEHWDNEQFF. The full variable domain, completed using reference TRBV19 and TRBJ2-1, is DGGITQSPKYLFRKEGQNVTLSCEQNLNHDAMYWYRQDPGQGLRLIYYSQIVNDFQKGDIAEGYSVSREKKESFPLTVTSAQKNPTAFYLCASRGLAEHWDNEQFFGPGTRLTVL.

This chain uses TRBV6-1 with TRBJ1-1; 9 bases are a match to TRBD1. Germline V gene data show CDR1 as MNHNS and CDR2 as SASEGT. J gave up 3 bases and V 6 bases, and 5 bases lay outside the gene matches. The CDR3 runs to 14 residues. CDR3 sequence reads: CASRQGAGDTEAFF. The CDR3 coding sequence is TGTGCCAGCAGACAGGGGGCCGGGGACACTGAAGCTTTCTTT.

The count of this clone is one. This sequence joins TRBV5-4 and TRBJ2-2, with a weak D call TRBD1 (5 bases). CDR3 size: 15 residues. The ends were cut back, 0 bases at V and 5 bases at J, with 11 bases in the middle. Germline CDR1 and CDR2: SGHNT and YYREEE (reference sequence). The DNA for the CDR3 is TGTGCCAGCAGCTTGGGACAGATAAAAACCGGGGAGCTGTTTTTT. Residues: CASSLGQIKTGELFF.

This sequence joins TRBV5-5 and TRBJ1-1, with TRBD1 matching over 8 bases. The J segment lost 3 bases and the V segment lost 3 bases, leaving 7 bases of the junction unmatched. This CDR3 region has 15 residues. CDR1 SGHKS and CDR2 YYEKEE come from the germline V gene (reference sequence). CDR3 bases: TGTGCCAGCAGCTCCCGGACAGGGCGAGACACTGAAGCTTTCTTT. Protein product: CASSSRTGRDTEAFF.

The chain employs TRBV7-9 and TRBJ2-7; D unresolved. The CDR3 is made up of 12 amino acids. V was cut by 4 bases and J by 0 bases, with 4 bases left in between. The germline CDR1 and CDR2 sequences are SEHNR and FQNEAQ (reference sequence). CDR3 nucleotide sequence: TGTGCCAGCAGCTATAGCTCCTACGAGCAGTACTTC. Residues: CASSYSSYEQYF.

The chain has TRBV11-2 and TRBJ2-7, with D perhaps TRBD1 (7 bases). Germline CDR1 is SGHAT and CDR2 is FQNNGV. Trimming cost V 1 base and J 7 bases, with 17 bases left between them. The CDR3 sequence is 15 residues long. The CDR3, as DNA: TGTGCCAGCAGCTTAGGGTGGAGGGGGCGAGGAGAGCAGTACTTC. Encoded protein: CASSLGWRGRGEQYF.

J is TRBJ2-7 and V is TRBV6-6, with a weak D call TRBD1 (5 bases). The CDR3 is 14 amino acids. The germline V and J ends were trimmed by 6 bases and 5 bases, with 17 bases remaining between them. CDR1 and CDR2 from the germline V gene are MNHNY and SVGAGI (reference sequence). The CDR3 sequence: CASSLPQVHHEQYF. CDR3 coding DNA: TGTGCCAGCAGCCTACCACAGGTCCATCACGAGCAGTACTTC.

This clone turned up a few times. The rearrangement uses TRBV29-1 and TRBJ2-1, with D uncertain. The CDR3 runs to 12 residues. V lost 5 bases and J lost 10, with 15 bases in between. The germline V gene encodes CDR1 SQVTM and CDR2 ANQGSEA. CDR3 loop: CSVKPPTQEQFF. CDR3 nucleotides: TGCAGCGTTAAACCCCCGACTCAGGAGCAGTTCTTC.

V gene TRBV5-4 combines with J gene TRBJ1-5, with D unresolved. CDR1 is SGHNT and CDR2 is YYREEE in the germline V gene (reference sequence). The CDR3 contains 13 residues. V was clipped by 9 bases and J by 3 bases, with 13 bases between them. The CDR3 nucleotides read TGTGCCACCCAACGGGATCCCAATCAGCCCCAGCATTTT. Amino acids: CATQRDPNQPQHF.

This chain joins TRBV19 and TRBJ1-1; 7 nucleotides line up with TRBD1. The CDR3 is made up of 14 amino acids. Germline CDR1 is LNHDA and CDR2 is SQIVND (reference sequence). J was trimmed by 0 bases and V by 4 bases; bases with no gene match: 2. CDR3 coding DNA: TGTGCCAGTAGTAGGGGACAGATGAACACTGAAGCTTTCTTT. Protein: CASSRGQMNTEAFF.

The chain has TRBV9 and TRBJ2-5, with 10 bases lining up with TRBD2. Trimming removed 0 bases from V and 4 bases from J; junction bases left unmatched: 9. This CDR3 spans 17 amino acids. Germline V lookup: CDR1 SGDLS, CDR2 YYNGEE. CDR3 nucleotides: TGTGCCAGCAGCGTAGGGCCCGGGACTAGCGTAGGAGAGACCCAGTACTTC. Protein sequence: CASSVGPGTSVGETQYF.

The V call is TRBV7-6, the J call TRBJ1-6; the D gene is possibly TRBD1 (6 bases). Looked up from germline, CDR1 is SGHVS and CDR2 is FNYEAQ. V lost 6 bases to trimming and J lost 8 bases, with 14 bases between them. This CDR3 comprises 14 residues. Here the CDR3 DNA reads TGTGCCAGCAGGAAGGGACGGACAGATTCACCCCTCCACTTT. Translated: CASRKGRTDSPLHF. Full variable domain (rest looked up from reference TRBV7-6 and TRBJ1-6): GAGVSQSPRYKVTKRGQDVALRCDPISGHVSLYWYRQALGQGPEFLTYFNYEAQQDKSGLPNDRFSAERPEGSISTLTIQRTEQRDSAMYRCASRKGRTDSPLHFGNGTRLTVT.

The V gene is TRBV5-1, the J gene TRBJ2-7; 8 positions match TRBD2. CDR3 length: 15 amino acids. Germline V gives CDR1 SGHRS, CDR2 YFSETQ. V was clipped by 2 bases and J by 4 bases; unmatched bases: 8. The CDR3 reads CASSLTGRALYEQYF. The CDR3, as DNA: TGCGCCAGCAGCTTAACCGGGAGGGCCCTTTACGAGCAGTACTTC.

The chain links TRBV10-3 to TRBJ2-6; no clear D gene. The CDR3 extends over 15 amino acids. Trimming removed 5 bases at V and 2 bases at J, with 10 bases between. The germline V gene encodes CDR1 ENHRY and CDR2 SYGVKD. CDR3 residues: CAISPDLAGANVLTF. CDR3 sequence (DNA): TGTGCCATCAGTCCCGACTTGGCTGGGGCCAACGTCCTGACTTTC.

The chain couples TRBV9 to TRBJ2-5, with a tentative D call TRBD1 (6 bases). This CDR3 has 15 amino acids. Germline CDR1 is SGDLS and CDR2 is YYNGEE. V was shortened by 3 bases and J by 2 bases, with 14 bases between the two germline ends. The CDR3 DNA is TGTGCCAGCAGCGAAGGGGGACCCCTTCAAGAGACCCAGTACTTC. This sequence encodes CASSEGGPLQETQYF.